The 6 T cell receptor beta chains presented below share a single source sample, sequenced in a study of blood T cell repertoires in COVID-19. This table comes from immunoSEQ multiplex PCR, and its TCRdb copy is limited to in-frame clones, with some not included. Of some 300,000 clones detected, 85% to 90% appear once; the ten largest clones hold 1.3%. The sequencing sample was made of peripheral blood. The source of these receptors is a man in his 70s with acute or convalescent COVID-19.

The chain has TRBV3-1 (or the pseudogene TRBV3-2) and TRBJ1-2, with D possibly being TRBD1 (6 bases). Trimming cost V 3 bases and J 1 base, with 12 bases left between them. The CDR3 is made up of 15 amino acids. Germline CDR1 LGHDT, CDR2 YNNKEL (reference sequence). DNA of the CDR3: TGTGCCAGCAGCCAGGAAGGGACATTTAACTATGGCTACACCTTC. Protein sequence: CASSQEGTFNYGYTF.

This rearrangement joins TRBV10-1 to TRBJ2-2, with 11 bases that match TRBD2. Germline CDR1 is WNHNN and CDR2 is SYGVQD (reference sequence). This CDR3 is built from 18 residues. Trimming at V came to 2 bases and at J to 5 bases, leaving 10 bases not matched to a gene. CDR3 protein: CASSEAVAGGPRTGELFF. CDR3 DNA sequence: TGCGCCAGCAGTGAGGCCGTAGCGGGAGGGCCAAGAACCGGGGAGCTGTTTTTT.

The rearrangement uses TRBV28 and TRBJ1-2; tentatively, D is TRBD1 (6 bases). V was trimmed by 5 bases and J by 0 bases, leaving 10 bases between them. The CDR3 is made up of 14 amino acids. CDR1 and CDR2 from the germline V gene are MDHEN and SYDVKM. The CDR3: CASSQDRTNYGYTF. In DNA, the CDR3 is TGTGCCAGCAGTCAGGACAGAACTAACTATGGCTACACCTTC.

J is TRBJ2-1 and V is TRBV4-1, with 8 bases identical to TRBD1. Germline values: CDR1 MGHRA, CDR2 YSYEKL. The CDR3 loop spans 17 amino acids. The V segment lost 0 bases and the J segment 6 bases; nucleotides outside the gene matches: 10. The CDR3 DNA reads TGCGCCAGCAGCCAAGATCCTCGCAGGGGGCTGCTCAATGAGCAGTTCTTC. Its protein is CASSQDPRRGLLNEQFF.

As regards this clone: Other nucleotide sequences in the sample specify the same CDR3. The chain carries TRBV19 and TRBJ2-5; TRBD2 matches at 7 bases. The length of the CDR3 is 12 residues. The trim removed 4 bases at V and 4 bases at J, leaving 0 bases unmatched. Looked up from germline, CDR1 is LNHDA and CDR2 is SQIVND (reference sequence). Here the CDR3 reads CASSTGGETQYF. The CDR3 DNA sequence: TGTGCCAGTAGTACGGGGGGAGAGACCCAGTACTTC.

V is TRBV6-5 and J is TRBJ2-7; D might be TRBD2 (6 bases). The V end lost 0 bases, the J end lost 1 base, and 13 bases lay between the germline ends. The CDR3 spans 16 residues. The germline CDR1 and CDR2 sequences are MNHEY and SVGAGI. CDR3 residues: CASSYSTGEVSYEQYF. In DNA, the CDR3 is TGTGCCAGCAGTTACTCGACGGGGGAAGTGTCCTACGAGCAGTACTTC.